This T cell receptor beta chain is from a study of T cells after yellow fever vaccination. Per the germline V gene, CDR1 is SQVTM and CDR2 is ANQGSEA. The V and J ends lost 0 bases and 7 bases respectively, with 9 bases between them. The CDR3 is made up of 12 amino acids. Template switching with 5'RACE generated the TCR cDNA and added a universal primer site and UMIs. TCRdb reprocessed the 5' RACE reads via MiXCR and lists one record per CDR3 protein. The data show hundreds of thousands of distinct CDR3 sequences, with approximately 13% seen just once and 11% to 15% held by the top ten. Of note for this clonotype: What it recognizes is unknown.

Study-level results: Clonotypes shared by both compartments, CD4 and CD8, made up a small share. At around 96% for CD4 and 70% to 90% for CD8, most primary-vaccination clones showed up again after the booster.

The genes are TRBV29-1 and TRBJ1-1; tentatively, D is TRBD1 (5 bases). Here the sequenced sample was PBMCs, taken on the day of the yellow fever booster vaccination. The source is a man younger than 45 who received the YFV17D yellow fever vaccine. The CDR3 sequence: CSVEEGVGEAFF. The CDR3, as DNA: TGCAGCGTTGAAGAGGGGGTGGGTGAAGCTTTCTTT. Looking up the rest from reference TRBV29-1 and TRBJ1-1 gives the full variable domain: SAVISQKPSRDICQRGTSLTIQCQVDSQVTMMFWYRQQPGQSLTLIATANQGSEATYESGFVIDKFPISRPNLTFSTLTVSNMSPEDSSIYLCSVEEGVGEAFFGQGTRLTVV.